This T cell receptor beta chain was obtained from a study of blood T cell repertoires in COVID-19. Germline values: CDR1 MNHEY, CDR2 SVGAGI. CDR3 size: 15 residues. J was trimmed by 9 bases and V by 0 bases; bases with no gene match: 6. Only a few counts were recorded for this clone. Produced via immunoSEQ multiplex PCR; TCRdb's table is partial and in-frame only. Of hundreds of thousands of clones in the sample, 80% to 85% are singletons; the top ten hold roughly 18%. The chain has TRBV6-5 and TRBJ2-1; TRBD1 agrees at 9 bases. The sequence was obtained from a woman of 80 years or more with active or convalescent COVID-19. Sequencing used peripheral blood. The CDR3 DNA reads as TGTGCCAGCAGTTACTCCTGGACAGGGGTGGGTGAGCAGTTCTTC. As protein: CASSYSWTGVGEQFF.